A single sample gave rise to the 20 T cell receptor beta chains below, sequenced in a study of blood T cell repertoires in COVID-19. The table came from immunoSEQ multiplex PCR; TCRdb's copy has only in-frame clones and leaves some out. Of about 300,000 clones in the sample, approximately 89% were seen once. The sequenced material came from peripheral blood. Receptors originate from a woman aged 25 to 39 who had recovered from COVID-19.

The chain joins TRBV9 to TRBJ1-2; D gene uncertain. The CDR3 loop spans 13 amino acids. V was cut by 3 bases and J by 4 bases, with 10 bases left in between. CDR1 is SGDLS, CDR2 YYNGEE, per germline. CDR3 in amino acids: CASSAVNFYGYTF. DNA of the CDR3: TGTGCCAGCAGCGCGGTTAATTTCTATGGCTACACCTTC.

The chain combines TRBV5-1 with TRBJ1-4, with TRBD1 as a possible D gene (6 bases). The CDR3 has 14 residues. Per the germline V gene, CDR1 is SGHRS and CDR2 is YFSETQ. Trimming pared 0 bases from V and 7 bases from J, leaving 10 bases between. For the CDR3, the DNA is TGCGCCAGCAGCTTGGTAGGGGGAACTGAAAAACTGTTTTTT. Translating it yields CASSLVGGTEKLFF.

The rearrangement joins TRBV3-1 (or the pseudogene TRBV3-2) to TRBJ2-4; D possibly corresponds to TRBD2 (6 bases). Per the germline V gene, CDR1 is LGHDT and CDR2 is YNNKEL (reference sequence). The CDR3 has 14 amino acids. V was clipped by 6 bases and J by 3 bases, with 12 bases between them. The CDR3 sequence: CASRGGMGKNIQYF. The CDR3 nucleotides read TGTGCCAGCAGGGGGGGAATGGGCAAAAACATTCAGTACTTC.

This chain uses TRBV5-4 with TRBJ1-6, with 7 nucleotides matching TRBD1. Per the germline V gene, CDR1 is SGHNT and CDR2 is YYREEE (reference sequence). The trim removed 0 bases at V and 7 bases at J, leaving 7 bases unmatched. This CDR3 is built from 16 residues. DNA for the CDR3: TGTGCCAGCAGCTTGGCGGGACAGTTCCCCAATTCACCCCTCCACTTT. It codes for CASSLAGQFPNSPLHF.

V is TRBV6-5 and J is TRBJ1-2; D is possibly TRBD1 (5 bases). The ends were cut back, 2 bases at V and 6 bases at J, with 13 bases in the middle. The germline V gene has CDR1 MNHEY and CDR2 SVGAGI. The CDR3 runs 14 residues. The CDR3 DNA reads as TGTGCCAGCAGTTACAAAGACAGCCTTAATGGCTACACCTTC. This gives the protein CASSYKDSLNGYTF.

The genes are TRBV3-1 (or the pseudogene TRBV3-2) and TRBJ1-2, with no clear D. The V end was cut by 1 base, the J end by 7 bases, with 10 bases between. Germline CDR1 is LGHDT and CDR2 is YNNKEL (reference sequence). The CDR3 has 13 amino acids. The CDR3 nucleotides read TGTGCCAGCAGCCAAGCCGAGGCCGGTGGCTACACCTTC. Encoded protein: CASSQAEAGGYTF.

V is TRBV12-1 and J is TRBJ2-2; TRBD1 is the table's D call and was not checked against the DNA. TRBV12-1 is marked as a pseudogene. The length of the CDR3 is 16 residues. CDR3 DNA sequence: TGTGCCAGCAGCTACCCGTGGGGGCCGATTATCGGGGAGCTGTTTTTT. As protein: CASSYPWGPIIGELFF.

The genes are TRBV4-2 and TRBJ2-3; 7 bases line up with TRBD1. This CDR3 comprises 15 residues. Germline V gives CDR1 LGHNA, CDR2 YNFKEQ. V lost 1 base and J lost 1; bases outside the gene matches: 2. The CDR3 DNA is TGTGCCAGCAGCCAAGTTCAGGGGGGCACAGATACGCAGTATTTT. Translation gives CASSQVQGGTDTQYF.

The chain recombines TRBV6-6 with TRBJ2-7, with D maybe TRBD1 (6 bases). Germline assignment: CDR1 MNHNY and CDR2 SVGAGI (reference sequence). This CDR3 is 15 amino acids long. V lost 6 bases to trimming and J lost 0 bases, with 15 bases between them. The CDR3 nucleotides read TGTGCCAGCAGCCTACAGGGCCTCAGCTCCTACGAGCAGTACTTC. Its protein product is CASSLQGLSSYEQYF.

The CDR3 DNA follows: TGTGCCAGCAGCTTTCAGGGTTACGAGCAGTACTTC. As protein: CASSFQGYEQYF. The chain couples TRBV7-9 to TRBJ2-7, with D possibly matching TRBD1 (5 bases). CDR3 length: 12 amino acids. In germline, CDR1 is SEHNR, CDR2 FQNEAQ (reference sequence). Trimming pared 3 bases from V and 4 bases from J, leaving 7 bases between.

This clone showed up just once. J is TRBJ1-2 and V is TRBV30; D is ambiguous. CDR1 and CDR2 from the germline V gene are GTSNPN and SVGIG (reference sequence). This CDR3 is built from 11 residues. The V end lost 0 bases, the J end lost 11 bases, and 10 bases lay between the germline ends. The CDR3 region is CAWSVRLRYTF. DNA for the CDR3: TGTGCCTGGAGTGTACGGTTGAGATACACCTTC.

J is TRBJ2-1 and V is TRBV14; TRBD1 aligns across 8 bases. Germline CDR1 SGHDN, CDR2 FVKESK. This CDR3 has 14 amino acids. Trimming took 5 bases from V and 4 from J; bases not matched to a gene: 4. The CDR3 here is CASSWGQAYNEQFF. CDR3 bases: TGTGCCAGCAGCTGGGGACAGGCTTACAATGAGCAGTTCTTC.

The V gene is TRBV5-5, the J gene TRBJ1-6; 9 positions agree with TRBD1. V shed 1 base and J 10 bases; nucleotides not matched to a gene: 9. The CDR3 is 16 residues long. Germline V gene data show CDR1 as SGHKS and CDR2 as YYEKEE (reference sequence). CDR3 sequence (DNA): TGTGCCAGCAGCTTGTTGACCGGGACAGGGTTCTCACCCCTCCACTTT. This sequence encodes CASSLLTGTGFSPLHF.

This clone has a handful of counts. The chain recombines TRBV6-5 with TRBJ2-7; no reliable D call. V lost 6 bases, J lost 0 bases, and 15 bases lay in between. The CDR3 consists of 15 residues. Per germline, CDR1 MNHEY and CDR2 SVGAGI. The CDR3 sequence: CASSPRITSSYEQYF. For the CDR3, the DNA is TGTGCCAGCAGCCCCAGGATTACGAGCTCCTACGAGCAGTACTTC.

This chain connects TRBV7-2 to TRBJ2-2, with a tentative D call TRBD2 (7 bases). There are 16 residues in the CDR3. Trimming left V 1 base short and J 0 bases short, with 9 bases between. Germline V gives CDR1 SGHTA, CDR2 FQGNSA. The CDR3 nucleotides are TGTGCCAGCAGCTTAGGCGGGGGCGCGAACACCGGGGAGCTGTTTTTT. It yields the protein CASSLGGGANTGELFF.

The CDR3 DNA follows: TGTGCCACCAGCAGAGGGGGGACTAGTAGGATGGATGAGCAGTTCTTC. Protein: CATSRGGTSRMDEQFF. The chain is built from TRBV15 and TRBJ2-1; 8 bases line up with TRBD2. The CDR3 has 16 residues. The V gene's germline CDR1 is LNHNV and CDR2 YYDKDF (reference sequence). V shed 1 base, J shed 8 bases, and the junction held 10 bases outside the gene matches.

The V and J genes are TRBV28 and TRBJ2-1; D uncertain. The CDR3 is 14 residues long. Looked up from germline, CDR1 is MDHEN and CDR2 is SYDVKM. The V gene lost 1 base and the J gene lost 4 bases, with 8 bases spanning the gap. As DNA, the CDR3 is TGTGCCAGCAGTTTATCCCCAGCGTACAATGAGCAGTTCTTC. Protein: CASSLSPAYNEQFF.

A single count supports this clone. The gene calls are TRBV7-2 and TRBJ2-6, with 10 bases aligning to TRBD2. The CDR3 sequence is 16 residues long. The V gene end was trimmed by 5 bases and the J gene end by 4 bases; junction bases not matched to a gene: 5. Germline V gives CDR1 SGHTA, CDR2 FQGNSA. The CDR3 region has the DNA TGTGCCAGCAGCACGGGACTAGCGTGGGGGGCCAACGTCCTGACTTTC. Protein: CASSTGLAWGANVLTF.

J is TRBJ2-5 and V is TRBV5-4; 8 bases fit TRBD2. The V and J ends lost 0 bases and 0 bases, in that order; junction bases with no gene match: 4. This CDR3 has 16 amino acids. The germline CDR1 and CDR2 sequences are SGHNT and YYREEE (reference sequence). The CDR3 sequence is CASSLEASGYQETQYF. The CDR3 DNA reads TGTGCCAGCAGCTTGGAGGCTAGCGGGTACCAAGAGACCCAGTACTTC.

The rearrangement links TRBV5-4 to TRBJ2-1; 14 bases line up with TRBD2. The CDR3 is 16 residues long. Looked up from germline, CDR1 is SGHNT and CDR2 is YYREEE (reference sequence). V lost 4 bases and J lost 6; bases outside the gene matches: 6. Here the CDR3 reads CASSSKGLAGANEQFF. The CDR3 DNA reads TGTGCCAGCAGCAGCAAGGGACTAGCGGGGGCCAATGAGCAGTTCTTC.